Below are 21 T cell receptor beta chains sequenced from a single sample in a study of cytomegalovirus exposure and HLA in healthy donors. Both 60 Vbeta primers and 13 Jbeta primers went into the PCR. TCRdb's copy holds only in-frame clones and misses some; the assay was immunoSEQ multiplex PCR. The table has 110,000 or so clones, just under 70% seen once. The sample was PBMCs. These receptor sequences come from a woman aged 70 to 79 in good health and CMV-seropositive.

The chain recombines TRBV2 with TRBJ1-2, with 9 bases matching TRBD1. The V segment lost 6 bases and the J segment 4 bases; nucleotides outside the gene matches: 6. Germline CDR1 is SNHLY and CDR2 is FYNNEI. The CDR3 covers 14 residues. CDR3 sequence: CASSPGTGSYGYTF. CDR3 coding DNA: TGTGCCAGCAGCCCCGGGACAGGGTCCTATGGCTACACCTTC.

V is TRBV7-8 and J is TRBJ1-1, with 7 bases aligning to TRBD1. Germline V lookup: CDR1 SGHVS, CDR2 FQNEAQ. V dropped 1 base and J dropped 5; count of bases not matched to a gene: 7. CDR3 length: 15 amino acids. DNA for the CDR3: TGTGCCAGCAGCTTAGGAAGGGGGCGATGGACTGAAGCTTTCTTT. Translated: CASSLGRGRWTEAFF.

This chain joins TRBV19 and TRBJ1-4; TRBD1 aligns across 10 bases. V gave up 7 bases and J gave up 6 bases; unmatched junction bases: 8. Germline-derived CDR1 and CDR2 are LNHDA and SQIVND (reference sequence). The CDR3 has 15 residues. The CDR3: CASTIEGQGYEKLFF. CDR3 DNA: TGTGCCAGTACTATCGAGGGACAGGGGTATGAAAAACTGTTTTTT.

V usage is TRBV19 and J usage is TRBJ2-3, with a tentative D call TRBD2 (6 bases). The germline gives CDR1 LNHDA, CDR2 SQIVND (reference sequence). Trimming cost V 3 bases and J 4 bases, with 17 bases left between them. CDR3 length: 16 residues. This CDR3 reads CASSMEGPISSDTQYF. As DNA, the CDR3 is TGTGCCAGTAGTATGGAGGGCCCCATCTCTTCAGATACGCAGTATTTT.

V usage is TRBV4-3 and J usage is TRBJ2-7; 7 nucleotides align to TRBD1. Germline V CDR1 and CDR2: LGHNA, YSLEER. Trimming at V came to 6 bases and at J to 4 bases, leaving 12 bases not matched to a gene. CDR3 length equals 15 residues. The CDR3 DNA reads TGCGCCAGCAGTCGCACCCAGGGGGAATGGTACGAGCAGTACTTC. As protein: CASSRTQGEWYEQYF.

This clone was detected only once. In DNA, the CDR3 is TGTGCCTGGAGTCCCTCGACAGGGGAAAAGGCGTCCTACGAGCAGTACTTC. Translating gives CAWSPSTGEKASYEQYF. This chain connects TRBV30 to TRBJ2-7; 8 bases fit TRBD1. The CDR3 is 17 residues long. V lost 2 bases, J lost 1 base, and 13 bases stayed unmatched. Germline CDR1 GTSNPN, CDR2 SVGIG (reference sequence).

This clone was detected once. The V and J genes are TRBV30 and TRBJ1-2; TRBD1 aligns across 8 bases. The germline gives CDR1 GTSNPN, CDR2 SVGIG (reference sequence). The CDR3 extends over 14 amino acids. V dropped 5 bases and J dropped 4; count of bases not matched to a gene: 9. CDR3 coding DNA: TGTGCCTGGCGAAACAGGGGGAAGGGCTATGGCTACACCTTC. Amino acid sequence: CAWRNRGKGYGYTF.

The chain has TRBV30 and TRBJ2-7; maybe TRBD1 (5 bases). V lost 1 base to trimming and J lost 2 bases, with 9 bases between them. The CDR3 has 13 residues. Germline V lookup: CDR1 GTSNPN, CDR2 SVGIG (reference sequence). The CDR3 loop is CAWSDPGPYEQYF. The CDR3 DNA is TGTGCCTGGAGTGATCCAGGGCCCTACGAGCAGTACTTC.

The chain recombines TRBV5-1 with TRBJ2-5, with 10 bases lining up with TRBD2. Germline V gives CDR1 SGHRS, CDR2 YFSETQ. Trimming removed 2 bases from V and 4 bases from J; junction bases left unmatched: 11. The CDR3 covers 17 residues. In nucleotides, the CDR3 is TGCGCCAGCAGCTTTTTCCCACAGCGGGGGGGCGGAGAGACCCAGTACTTC. The encoded protein is CASSFFPQRGGGETQYF.

The rearrangement uses TRBV10-1 and TRBJ1-6, with D possibly TRBD1 on 5 matching bases. Germline V CDR1 and CDR2: WNHNN, SYGVQD (reference sequence). The CDR3 is 14 amino acids. Trimming left V 4 bases short and J 9 bases short, with 13 bases between. In DNA, the CDR3 is TGCGCCAGCAGTGTTCGCAGGGAAGGTTCACCCCTCCACTTT. It specifies CASSVRREGSPLHF.

The chain uses TRBV7-3 and TRBJ2-3; 8 nucleotides agree with TRBD2. The V and J ends lost 0 bases and 2 bases, in that order; junction bases with no gene match: 4. The CDR3 covers 16 residues. Germline V lookup: CDR1 SGHTA, CDR2 FQGTGA. CDR3 sequence reads: CASSLTVAGPTDTQYF. CDR3 bases: TGTGCCAGCAGCTTAACAGTAGCGGGGCCCACAGATACGCAGTATTTT.

J is TRBJ1-1 and V is TRBV7-9, with a possible D match to TRBD1 (5 bases). The germline gives CDR1 SEHNR, CDR2 FQNEAQ (reference sequence). CDR3 length: 15 amino acids. Trimming removed 4 bases from V and 0 bases from J, with 12 bases in between. CDR3 loop: CASSSQGMLNTEAFF. The CDR3 coding sequence is TGTGCCAGCAGCTCTCAGGGTATGTTGAACACTGAAGCTTTCTTT. The full variable domain, in which reference TRBV7-9 and TRBJ1-1 provide the parts outside the CDR3, is DTGVSQNPRHKITKRGQNVTFRCDPISEHNRLYWYRQTLGQGPEFLTYFQNEAQLEKSRLLSDRFSAERPKGSFSTLEIQRTEQGDSAMYLCASSSQGMLNTEAFFGQGTRLTVV.

This chain joins TRBV10-3 and TRBJ1-6, with TRBD1 identical over 10 bases. Germline loops: CDR1 ENHRY, CDR2 SYGVKD. This CDR3 comprises 17 residues. V shed 5 bases, J shed 7 bases, and the junction held 11 bases outside the gene matches. CDR3 sequence: CAISMSGTGVGNSPLHF. The CDR3 DNA sequence: TGTGCCATCAGTATGTCCGGGACAGGGGTAGGAAATTCACCCCTCCACTTT.

The gene calls are TRBV6-6 and TRBJ1-2, with unresolved D. There are 11 residues in the CDR3. The V gene lost 6 bases and the J gene lost 8 bases, with 10 bases spanning the gap. The germline V gene encodes CDR1 MNHNY and CDR2 SVGAGI (reference sequence). The CDR3 DNA reads TGTGCCAGCAGCCCTCCGGGAGGCTACACCTTC. Its protein is CASSPPGGYTF.

This clone was recorded a few times. The rearrangement links TRBV7-2 to TRBJ2-1; TRBD2 matches at 7 bases. Per the germline V gene, CDR1 is SGHTA and CDR2 is FQGNSA. There are 15 residues in the CDR3. The trim removed 2 bases at V and 0 bases at J, leaving 1 base unmatched. This CDR3 is CASSLSGTSYNEQFF. DNA of the CDR3: TGTGCCAGCAGCTTAAGCGGGACCTCCTACAATGAGCAGTTCTTC.

In the case of this clone: Different DNA sequences within this sample yield the same CDR3. The chain uses TRBV18 and TRBJ1-1; 8 bases are shared with TRBD1. The V segment lost 3 bases and the J segment 0 bases; nucleotides outside the gene matches: 0. Germline V gives CDR1 KGHSH, CDR2 LQKENI. There are 14 residues in the CDR3. The CDR3 DNA reads TGTGCCAGCTCACCGGACAGGGTGAACACTGAAGCTTTCTTT. Translation gives CASSPDRVNTEAFF.

The chain employs TRBV30 and TRBJ2-7, with TRBD1 as a possible D gene (5 bases). Germline V lookup: CDR1 GTSNPN, CDR2 SVGIG (reference sequence). This CDR3 region has 13 residues. Trimming took off 3 bases at V and 3 bases at J, with 12 bases between the two ends. CDR3 protein: CAWRNPGLYEQYF. The CDR3 DNA sequence: TGTGCCTGGAGGAATCCAGGGCTCTACGAGCAGTACTTC.

DNA of the CDR3: TGTGCCAGCAGCTTAGCGCCAGGGATCGGTGGCTACACCTTC. Its protein is CASSLAPGIGGYTF. V gene TRBV7-9 combines with J gene TRBJ1-2, with D possibly being TRBD1 (5 bases). CDR1 and CDR2 (germline): SEHNR, FQNEAQ (reference sequence). The V end lost 0 bases, the J end lost 7 bases, and 12 bases lay between the germline ends. The CDR3 spans 14 residues.

The J gene is TRBJ2-3, the V gene TRBV7-2; possibly TRBD1 for D (6 bases). CDR1 and CDR2 (germline): SGHTA, FQGNSA. Trimming removed 1 base from V and 4 bases from J, with 12 bases in between. The length of the CDR3 is 15 residues. CDR3 loop: CASSLVQGIADTQYF. CDR3 DNA sequence: TGTGCCAGCAGCTTAGTACAGGGTATTGCAGATACGCAGTATTTT.

This clone is a singleton in its sample. V is TRBV9 and J is TRBJ2-3; 14 positions match TRBD2. The CDR3 has 18 residues. Germline loops: CDR1 SGDLS, CDR2 YYNGEE. Trimming took 0 bases from V and 4 from J; bases not matched to a gene: 7. CDR3: CASSVGLAGGQQSDTQYF. For the CDR3, the DNA is TGTGCCAGCAGCGTAGGACTAGCGGGGGGGCAACAGTCAGATACGCAGTATTTT.

The rearrangement links TRBV4-3 to TRBJ2-7, with a weak D call TRBD1 (5 bases). The germline V gene has CDR1 LGHNA and CDR2 YSLEER. The CDR3 has 15 residues. V was trimmed by 0 bases and J by 2 bases, leaving 11 bases between them. DNA of the CDR3: TGCGCCAGCAGCCAAGAGACAGTCCAAGCCTACGAGCAGTACTTC. As protein: CASSQETVQAYEQYF.